A single sample gave rise to the 8 T cell receptor beta chains below, sequenced in a study of ipilimumab plus nivolumab after autologous stem cell transplantation. This table comes from immunoSEQ multiplex PCR, and its TCRdb copy is limited to in-frame clones, with some not included. The sample contains 35,000 to 50,000 clones, approximately 90% of which appear only once. The sample was PBMCs, taken in a trial of ipilimumab plus nivolumab as post-transplant consolidation. These receptor sequences come from a male donor with multiple myeloma.

This chain connects TRBV19 to TRBJ2-5; 8 nucleotides align to TRBD1. The J call may be incorrect, as the DNA end agrees better with TRBJ2-7. CDR1 is LNHDA and CDR2 is SQIVND in the germline V gene (reference sequence). The CDR3 consists of 14 residues. The CDR3 here is CASSILDRAYEQYF. The CDR3 DNA is TGTGCCAGTAGTATCCTGGACAGGGCGTACGAGCAGTACTTC.

This CDR3 reads CASSPKGGGAWDTQYF. The CDR3 bases are TGTGCCAGCAGCCCTAAAGGAGGGGGCGCATGGGATACGCAGTATTTT. The rearrangement uses TRBV7-3 and TRBJ2-3; D might be TRBD1 (7 bases). The V and J ends lost 5 bases and 6 bases respectively, with 21 bases between them. The CDR3 length is 16 residues. Germline V gene lookup returns CDR1 SGHTA and CDR2 FQGTGA.

This chain uses TRBV28 with TRBJ1-3, with D perhaps TRBD1 (5 bases). The length of the CDR3 is 14 residues. CDR1 is MDHEN and CDR2 is SYDVKM in the germline V gene. V gave up 3 bases and J gave up 2 bases, with 8 bases separating them. CDR3 bases: TGTGCCAGCAGTTTGGACATCACTGGAAACACCATATATTTT. Amino acids: CASSLDITGNTIYF.

V is TRBV4-1 and J is TRBJ2-1; no reliable D call. Between the trimmed V and J ends, which lost 2 bases and 4 bases, there was a span of 27 bases. The CDR3 has 20 amino acids. CDR1 is MGHRA and CDR2 is YSYEKL in the germline V gene. The CDR3 is CASSQPPLLDGKGLYNEQFF. The CDR3 nucleotides read TGCGCCAGCAGCCAACCACCCCTCCTGGATGGGAAGGGCCTGTACAATGAGCAGTTCTTC.

The chain employs TRBV4-1 and TRBJ2-5; tentative D call: TRBD1 (5 bases). This CDR3 has 14 residues. CDR1 and CDR2 (germline): MGHRA, YSYEKL. V lost 4 bases, J lost 5 bases, and 14 bases lay in between. CDR3 sequence reads: CASSPNRLSETQYF. CDR3 DNA sequence: TGCGCCAGCAGCCCTAACAGGCTGTCGGAGACCCAGTACTTC.

The chain carries TRBV30 and TRBJ1-5; 8 nucleotides agree with TRBD1. Losses at the gene ends were 3 bases for V and 7 bases for J; bases not matched to a gene: 8. There are 14 residues in the CDR3. Germline lookup yields CDR1 GTSNPN and CDR2 SVGIG (reference sequence). The CDR3 reads CAWSLGQDGQPQHF. The DNA of the CDR3 is TGTGCCTGGAGCTTGGGACAGGATGGACAGCCCCAGCATTTT.

The V call is TRBV19, the J call TRBJ2-5, with 8 bases identical to TRBD2. Germline loops: CDR1 LNHDA, CDR2 SQIVND (reference sequence). The V gene end was trimmed by 5 bases and the J gene end by 5 bases; junction bases not matched to a gene: 10. The CDR3 covers 15 residues. CDR3 loop: CASSSGAGVGETQYF. CDR3 nucleotide sequence: TGTGCCAGTAGTTCGGGAGCGGGAGTGGGGGAGACCCAGTACTTC.

The chain uses TRBV9 and TRBJ1-2, with D possibly being TRBD1 (6 bases). Per germline, CDR1 SGDLS and CDR2 YYNGEE. The CDR3 length is 15 residues. The ends were cut back, 0 bases at V and 8 bases at J, with 17 bases in the middle. DNA for the CDR3: TGTGCCAGCAGCGTAGGGACAGCGAGATTGGGGGGCTACACCTTC. It translates to CASSVGTARLGGYTF. Filled out from reference TRBV9 and TRBJ1-2, the complete variable domain reads DSGVTQTPKHLITATGQRVTLRCSPRSGDLSVYWYQQSLDQGLQFLIQYYNGEERAKGNILERFSAQQFPDLHSELNLSSLELGDSALYFCASSVGTARLGGYTFGSGTRLTVV.